The sample holds a few counts of the clone carrying this T cell receptor beta chain. This record comes from a study of molecular identifiers for immune sequencing clone quantification. TCRdb re-analysed the PCR reads in MiXCR, keeping a single row per CDR3 protein. The top ten hold 0.65% to 0.75% of the sample, which has around 300,000 distinct CDR3 sequences, roughly 24% seen once. Sequenced material: naive CD8+ T cells from blood, with Jurkat cell RNA spiked in. Subset of the sample: FACS-sorted CD8+CD4-CCR7+CD45RA+ naive T cells. The clonotype comes from a human donor in good health. Some libraries in this study had Jurkat cell RNA spiked in.

The CDR3 DNA reads as TGTGCCTGGAGCAGGACTAGCGGGAGGCCTGTTCCTGGGGCCAACGTCCTGACTTTC. This translates into CAWSRTSGRPVPGANVLTF. The chain recombines TRBV30 with TRBJ2-6; 14 positions agree with TRBD2. The CDR3 spans 19 residues. Per the germline V gene, CDR1 is GTSNPN and CDR2 is SVGIG (reference sequence). With V trimmed by 3 bases and J by 2 bases, 9 bases remained unmatched.